This T cell receptor (beta chain) was documented in a study of PD-L1 blockade in urothelial cancer (dated 2017 in TCRdb). With respect to the entire study: Therapy was started in the mid-2010s for all patients, and atezolizumab 1,200 mg was administered intravenously every 3 weeks. About 90% of the roughly 29 patients were males with bladder-origin urothelial cancer, and about 65% of the roughly 30 reported a prior smoking history. An ECOG performance status of 0 or 1 was recorded for the patients, and 0 to 3 prior chemotherapy regimens had been received by the patients. Blood samples were analyzed at two time points: 3 weeks after treatment start (second dose) and 6 weeks after treatment start. Blood samples yielded a median of around 130,000 T cells and more than 80,000 unique TCRs, with median clonality roughly 0.085. The study, an exploratory multi-omic analysis, examined somatic, immune and clinical correlates of response to PD-L1 blockade with atezolizumab in urothelial cancer. TCR sequencing covered pretreatment tumor samples and matched, serially collected peripheral blood taken before and after atezolizumab treatment. Durable clinical benefit was defined as progression-free survival longer than 6 months, and TCR features were also tested against progression-free and overall survival. In the same patients, pretreatment tumors underwent whole exome sequencing and RNA sequencing in addition to TCR sequencing. Several patients achieved durable clinical benefit and 15 to 20 did not. Twenty-nine patients had pretreatment blood TCR-seq, about 24 had at least one posttreatment blood collection, and about 24 had tumor TCR-seq.

Points on this clone: Its antigen target is currently unknown. Per-base quality was not reported, and no clone a single base away is much larger than it.

Trimming at the junction amounts to 4 bases on V and 2 bases on J, and the germline ends lie 24 bases apart. CDR1 GTSNPN and CDR2 SVGIG are derived from the germline V gene (reference sequence). The CDR3 holds 17 amino acids from the cysteine to the phenylalanine. Only the CDR3 part of the read is kept: 51 bases, read in frame from the first base. The intended sense of this specimen's time point label: peripheral blood 6 weeks after treatment start. The cohort included 25 to 30 patients with locally advanced or metastatic urothelial carcinoma who were treated at Memorial Sloan Kettering on a trial protocol. Peripheral blood mononuclear cells were collected pretreatment and during treatment, at between 1 and 8 total time points per patient. The Qiagen DNeasy Blood extraction kit was used to purify genomic DNA from total PBMCs and tumor samples. Collected pretreatment and during treatment, PBMCs were isolated and stored as previously described.

Synthetic TCR analog templates were spiked into each PCR so that absolute template abundance could be estimated from read counts. Using the immunoSEQ assay, TCRbeta CDR3 regions were amplified from genomic DNA with bias-controlled V and J gene primers. Sequencing of rearranged TCRbeta segments was performed at approximately 20X coverage. For the original study's pipeline: Clustering was used to correct sequencing errors, and CDR3s were annotated against IMGT so that V, D and J genes could be assigned. Only productive TCRbeta rearrangements were used in downstream analyses, excluding out-of-frame or stop-codon sequences. To compute clonality, Shannon entropy was normalized by the log of the number of unique productive sequences and then subtracted from one. Fisher's exact test with Benjamini-Hochberg correction, at a threshold of adjusted p below 0.01, was used to find clones that differed between time points or between blood and tumor. Here the immuneACCESS table is served through TCRdb, limited to in-frame sequences with V and J called. Missing clones are a known gap in these copies; in checked studies unresolved V genes cover under half, and the rest lacks a known reason. V, J and clone size are those of that table, while D and trimming were read from the DNA. The sample table holds around 110,000 clones, of which around 89% were seen once. The biggest ten clones account for roughly 1.7% of the sample.

Results and caveats for the whole study, not just this receptor: A pretreatment peripheral blood TCR clonality below the median was linked to improved progression-free and overall survival. Greater expansion of tumor-associated TCR clones in peripheral blood 3 weeks after the start of treatment was observed in patients with durable benefit (n of about 21, p = 0.022). Small sample size (n ≈ 28) and many exploratory analyses mean the results are intended to be hypothesis-generating.

This TCR came from a man aged 60 to 69 with urothelial cancer. The rearranged segments are TRBV30 and TRBJ2-7, and the D gene may be TRBD1, 5 bases matching. Sequences were derived from PBMCs, sampled around atezolizumab (anti-PD-L1) treatment. The CDR3 region reads CAWTKTPDSYPPYEQYF. The base sequence is TGTGCCTGGACCAAAACTCCCGACAGCTACCCACCCTACGAGCAGTACTTC. Where the CDR3 stops, the reference TRBV30 and TRBJ2-7 genes take over; the full variable domain is SQTIHQWPATLVQPVGSPLSLECTVEGTSNPNLYWYRQAAGRGLQLLFYSVGIGQISSEVPQNLSASRPQDRQFILSSKKLLLSDSGFYLCAWTKTPDSYPPYEQYFGPGTRLTVT.